What follows describes a single T cell receptor (beta chain). What it binds is not known. This specimen comes from a study of cytomegalovirus exposure and HLA in healthy donors. Study results and limitations: It has been reported that TCR beta sequences accurately predicted the HLA-A and HLA-B alleles of most subjects. In a later analysis, TCR beta V- and J-gene trimming was associated with a missense DCLRE1C variant.

Each donor was nominally healthy when sampled (though unrecorded immune exposures were likely). The ends were cut back, 0 bases at V and 7 bases at J, with 11 bases in the middle. The CDR3 spans 13 residues. Germline-derived CDR1 and CDR2 are SGDLS and YYNGEE. The PCR made use of 60 Vbeta and 13 Jbeta primers. Generated by immunoSEQ multiplex PCR, the TCRdb table keeps only in-frame clones and is missing some. In all, the sample yields around 150,000 clones. Sequencing input: PBMCs. The chain couples TRBV9 to TRBJ2-7; D might be TRBD2 (5 bases). The sequence derives from a woman in her sixties or seventies in good health and CMV-seronegative. The CDR3 here is CASSVEDWAEQYF. The CDR3 DNA reads TGTGCCAGCAGCGTAGAGGACTGGGCGGAGCAGTACTTC.